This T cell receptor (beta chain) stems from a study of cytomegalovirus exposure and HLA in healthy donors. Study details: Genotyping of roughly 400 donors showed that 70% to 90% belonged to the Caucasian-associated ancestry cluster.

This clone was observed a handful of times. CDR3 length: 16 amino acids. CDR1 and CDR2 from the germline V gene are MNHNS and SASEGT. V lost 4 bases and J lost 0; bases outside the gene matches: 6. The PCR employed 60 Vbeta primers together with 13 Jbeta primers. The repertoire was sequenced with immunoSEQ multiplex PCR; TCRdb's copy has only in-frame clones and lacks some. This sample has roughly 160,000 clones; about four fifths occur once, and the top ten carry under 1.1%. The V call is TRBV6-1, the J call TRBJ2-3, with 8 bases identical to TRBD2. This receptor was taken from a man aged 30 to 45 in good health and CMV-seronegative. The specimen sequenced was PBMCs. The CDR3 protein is CASSALAGPSTDTQYF. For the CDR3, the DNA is TGTGCCAGCAGTGCATTAGCGGGGCCTAGCACAGATACGCAGTATTTT.